Below, 11 T cell receptor beta chains from the same sample are listed, as sequenced in a study of T cells in Graves' hyperthyroidism and ophthalmopathy. TCR beta CDR3 regions were amplified from RNA. RT-PCR in the first round (using the HTBI primer set) targeted the TCR CDR3. Using its own MiXCR run on the multiplex PCR reads, TCRdb lists one record per CDR3 protein. The top ten hold approximately 8.7% of the sample, which has hundreds of thousands of distinct CDR3 sequences, about 38% seen once. The material sequenced was blood. All receptors come from a man between 18 and 35 years old with Graves' hyperthyroidism.

The gene calls are TRBV2 and TRBJ1-5; TRBD1 matches 8 bases. The V gene's germline CDR1 is SNHLY and CDR2 FYNNEI. With 4 bases clipped from V and 4 bases from J, the junction kept 6 bases outside the gene matches. This CDR3 has 15 residues. CDR3 coding DNA: TGTGCCAGCAGTGCAGGGGGCGTTGGGAATCAGCCCCAGCATTTT. This sequence encodes CASSAGGVGNQPQHF.

This clonotype has more than one count but fewer than ten. The chain links TRBV5-4 to TRBJ2-7, with D possibly TRBD1 on 5 matching bases. This CDR3 spans 14 amino acids. Trimming pared 3 bases from V and 3 bases from J, leaving 13 bases between. CDR1 is SGHNT and CDR2 is YYREEE in the germline V gene (reference sequence). In DNA form, the CDR3 reads TGTGCCAGCAGCTCTCCAGACAGATTCTACGAGCAGTACTTC. Its protein is CASSSPDRFYEQYF.

In its sample, this clonotype was seen a few times. V gene TRBV5-1 combines with J gene TRBJ1-1; D is possibly TRBD1 (6 bases). Between the trimmed V and J ends, which lost 0 bases and 11 bases, there was a span of 17 bases. Germline V lookup: CDR1 SGHRS, CDR2 YFSETQ. The CDR3 has 14 amino acids. CDR3 region: CASSLEQTGRGAFF. For the CDR3, the DNA is TGCGCCAGCAGCTTGGAACAAACAGGGCGAGGGGCTTTCTTT.

This clonotype has more than one count but fewer than ten. This chain uses TRBV5-6 with TRBJ1-4; TRBD1 matches at 7 bases. The CDR3 is 14 amino acids. Germline trimming cut 4 bases from V and 5 bases from J; bases unmatched to any gene: 5. Germline values: CDR1 SGHDT, CDR2 YYEEEE. The CDR3 loop is CASSHGTENEKLFF. The CDR3 region has the DNA TGTGCCAGCAGCCACGGGACAGAGAATGAAAAACTGTTTTTT.

This clonotype was detected only a few times. This chain joins TRBV7-2 and TRBJ2-7, with D perhaps TRBD1 (6 bases). CDR3 size: 16 residues. Germline V gives CDR1 SGHTA, CDR2 FQGNSA. V was trimmed by 7 bases and J by 5 bases, leaving 24 bases between them. The CDR3 DNA reads as TGTGCCAGCACTTACAGGGACCTTGAAGGTTTTGACGAGCAGTACTTC. As protein: CASTYRDLEGFDEQYF.

The J gene is TRBJ1-2, the V gene TRBV10-2, with D tentatively TRBD1 (5 bases). The V end lost 3 bases, the J end lost 4 bases, and 15 bases lay between the germline ends. CDR1 and CDR2 (germline): WSHSY, SAAADI. This CDR3 contains 15 residues. The chain's CDR3 is CASSDGRRAGYGYTF. DNA of the CDR3: TGCGCCAGCAGTGATGGGCGCAGGGCGGGCTATGGCTACACCTTC.

Here the CDR3 DNA reads TGCGCCAGCAGCTCCTACCCACAGAGAACTAATGAAAAACTGTTTTTT. As protein: CASSSYPQRTNEKLFF. The rearrangement joins TRBV5-1 to TRBJ1-4; D ambiguous. The CDR3 loop spans 16 amino acids. Germline V gene sequence: CDR1 SGHRS, CDR2 YFSETQ. V was trimmed by 3 bases and J by 1 base, leaving 13 bases between them.

This clonotype was observed at least ten times. CDR3 amino acids: CASSEPEAFF. The CDR3 DNA reads as TGTGCCAGCAGTGAGCCGGAAGCTTTCTTT. The rearrangement links TRBV2 to TRBJ1-1; D not resolved. Germline loops: CDR1 SNHLY, CDR2 FYNNEI. With 3 bases removed from V and 8 bases from J, the gap between germline ends came to 4 bases. There are 10 residues in the CDR3.

This clonotype was seen at least ten times. The chain combines TRBV7-9 with TRBJ2-5; maybe TRBD2 (5 bases). The CDR3 extends over 12 amino acids. Germline V gene sequence: CDR1 SEHNR, CDR2 FQNEAQ (reference sequence). Trimming shortened V by 8 bases and J by 4 bases, and 11 bases separated the two germline ends. This CDR3 reads CASGRTLETQYF. CDR3 sequence (DNA): TGTGCCAGCGGACGGACTCTAGAGACCCAGTACTTC. The full variable domain, with the rest looked up from reference TRBV7-9 and TRBJ2-5, is DTGVSQNPRHKITKRGQNVTFRCDPISEHNRLYWYRQTLGQGPEFLTYFQNEAQLEKSRLLSDRFSAERPKGSFSTLEIQRTEQGDSAMYLCASGRTLETQYFGPGTRLLVL.

The table lists this clonotype with many counts. This sequence joins TRBV5-1 and TRBJ1-6, with D possibly matching TRBD1 (5 bases). Germline CDR1 and CDR2: SGHRS and YFSETQ. The ends were cut back, 2 bases at V and 7 bases at J, with 13 bases in the middle. This CDR3 is 15 amino acids long. The chain's CDR3 is CASSLSGRTNSPLHF. CDR3 nucleotide sequence: TGCGCCAGCAGCTTATCGGGACGGACCAATTCACCCCTCCACTTT.

Turning to this clonotype: This clone may be a read error of a much larger clone one base away. The J gene is TRBJ2-2, the V gene TRBV29-1; D might be TRBD1 or TRBD2, each matching 5 bases. Germline V lookup: CDR1 SQVTM, CDR2 ANQGSEA. The V gene lost 7 bases and the J gene lost 5 bases, with 14 bases spanning the gap. CDR3 length: 13 amino acids. The CDR3 DNA is TGCAGCGGCGAGGGGTCAGGGACCGGGGAGCTGTTTTTT. Translation gives CSGEGSGTGELFF.